The 5 T cell receptor beta chains below come from one sample, sequenced in a study of STAT5B mutations in CD4+ large granular lymphocyte leukemia. The method was immunoSEQ multiplex PCR; TCRdb's version includes in-frame clones alone and lacks a portion of them. The data hold 30,000 to 35,000 clones, with approximately 90% observed a single time. Sequenced: CD4+ T cells from blood buffy coats. These receptor sequences come from a human donor in good health.

The chain recombines TRBV11-3 with TRBJ1-1; the D is unclear. Trimming took 4 bases from V and 1 from J, leaving 10 bases between them. Germline CDR1 SGHNT, CDR2 YENEEA. This CDR3 has 14 residues. The CDR3 DNA reads as TGTGCCAGCAGCTCAGGCGGGCGGAACACTGAAGCTTTCTTT. It translates to CASSSGGRNTEAFF.

The gene calls are TRBV6-5 and TRBJ2-7; 9 bases align to TRBD2. V trimming: 5 bases; J trimming: 3 bases; junction bases outside the gene matches: 2. Per the germline V gene, CDR1 is MNHEY and CDR2 is SVGAGI. The CDR3 has 13 amino acids. The CDR3 loop reads CASSETSGYEQYF. The CDR3 coding sequence is TGTGCCAGCAGTGAGACTAGCGGCTACGAGCAGTACTTC.

The chain links TRBV7-9 to TRBJ2-7; 8 bases match TRBD1. Per the germline V gene, CDR1 is SEHNR and CDR2 is FQNEAQ (reference sequence). The CDR3 has 17 residues. Trimming removed 4 bases from V and 3 bases from J; junction bases left unmatched: 14. Here the CDR3 DNA reads TGTGCCAGCAGCTCTTACTCCGGACAGGGTGTAAGCTACGAGCAGTACTTC. Translating gives CASSSYSGQGVSYEQYF. The full variable domain, completed using reference TRBV7-9 and TRBJ2-7, is DTGVSQNPRHKITKRGQNVTFRCDPISEHNRLYWYRQTLGQGPEFLTYFQNEAQLEKSRLLSDRFSAERPKGSFSTLEIQRTEQGDSAMYLCASSSYSGQGVSYEQYFGPGTRLTVT.

The V and J genes are TRBV15 and TRBJ1-2; D remains ambiguous. The V end was cut by 4 bases, the J end by 4 bases, with 10 bases between. The CDR3 loop spans 13 amino acids. CDR1 and CDR2 from the germline V gene are LNHNV and YYDKDF (reference sequence). CDR3 sequence (DNA): TGTGCCACCAGCACAGGCACCATCTATGGCTACACCTTC. It specifies CATSTGTIYGYTF.

This clone was counted between two and nine times. The chain links TRBV5-1 to TRBJ2-7; 8 nucleotides line up with TRBD2. The ends lost 5 bases at V and 2 bases at J; junction bases unmatched: 6. Germline V CDR1 and CDR2: SGHRS, YFSETQ. The CDR3 is 14 amino acids. The CDR3 DNA reads TGCGCCAGCAGTTTTAGCGGGGACGCCTACGAGCAGTACTTC. It translates to CASSFSGDAYEQYF.